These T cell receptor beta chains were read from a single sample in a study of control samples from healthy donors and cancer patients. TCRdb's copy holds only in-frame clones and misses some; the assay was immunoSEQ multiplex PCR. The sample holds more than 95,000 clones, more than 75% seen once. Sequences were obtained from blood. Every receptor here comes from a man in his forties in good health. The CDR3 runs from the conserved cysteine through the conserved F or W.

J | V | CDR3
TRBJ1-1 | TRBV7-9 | CASSSNTGSTEAFF
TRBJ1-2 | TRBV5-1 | CASSRTGDHNYGYTF
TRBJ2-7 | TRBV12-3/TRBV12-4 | CASSFERVHEQYF
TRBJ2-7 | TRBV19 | CASSHGLEQYF
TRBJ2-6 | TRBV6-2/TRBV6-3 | CASSSRPTGGVGANVLTF
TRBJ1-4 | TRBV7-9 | CASSSGQGFNEKLFF
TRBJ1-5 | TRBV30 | CAWSDVNQPQHF
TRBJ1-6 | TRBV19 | CASSIVWTGERSPLHF
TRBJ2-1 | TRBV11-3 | CASSLGRGLAGADIYNEQFF
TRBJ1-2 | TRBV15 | CATSRDLGGSGYTF
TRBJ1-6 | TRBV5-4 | CASSLGGHADSPLHF